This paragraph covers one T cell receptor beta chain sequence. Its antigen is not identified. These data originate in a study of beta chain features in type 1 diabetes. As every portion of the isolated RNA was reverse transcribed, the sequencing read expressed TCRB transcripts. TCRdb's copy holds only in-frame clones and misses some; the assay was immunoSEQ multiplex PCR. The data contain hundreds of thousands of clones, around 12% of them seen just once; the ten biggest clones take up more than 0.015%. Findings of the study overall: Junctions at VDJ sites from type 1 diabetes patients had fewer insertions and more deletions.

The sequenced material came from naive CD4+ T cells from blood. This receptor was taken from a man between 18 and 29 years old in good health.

The CDR3 DNA sequence: TGTGCCAGTAGTCCCGACGGGGGGGCGATATATGGCTACACCTTC. The encoded protein is CASSPDGGAIYGYTF. The chain couples TRBV19 to TRBJ1-2; D may be TRBD1 (6 bases). The CDR3 has 15 amino acids. The germline CDR1 and CDR2 sequences are LNHDA and SQIVND (reference sequence). The V end lost 5 bases, the J end lost 5 bases, and 18 bases lay between the germline ends.